The 8 T cell receptor beta chains presented below share a single source sample, sequenced in a study of immune evolution from preneoplasia to lung adenocarcinoma (dated by TCRdb to the early 2020s). To prepare the library, the immunoSEQ multiplex PCR assay was applied. Imported from immuneACCESS, the table was reduced by TCRdb to in-frame sequences with V and J called. These copies leave out some clones; in studies compared against another copy, an unresolved V gene accounts for under half, and the cause of the remainder is not known. The sample table lists 8,000 to 9,000 clones, over 75% of them with a count of one. About 8% of the sample goes to the ten largest clones. Sequencing was done on a sample of FFPE minimally invasive lung adenocarcinoma tissue. The cell subset or site tag for this specimen amounts to: micro-invasive lung adenocarcinoma (MIA). The receptors stem from a donor of 70 years or more with lung adenocarcinoma.

The CDR3 reads CASSHLGLAGAKGVGANVLTF. The CDR3 DNA reads TGCGCCAGCAGCCACTTGGGACTAGCGGGAGCAAAGGGGGTTGGGGCCAACGTCCTGACTTTC. This chain connects TRBV4-1 to TRBJ2-6, with 14 bases aligning to TRBD2. Trimming removed 3 bases from V and 3 bases from J; junction bases left unmatched: 13. The CDR3 is made up of 21 amino acids. Germline-derived CDR1 and CDR2 are MGHRA and YSYEKL.

V usage is TRBV29-1 and J usage is TRBJ2-7; D ambiguous. Looked up from germline, CDR1 is SQVTM and CDR2 is ANQGSEA. The V end lost 5 bases, the J end lost 1 base, and 6 bases lay between the germline ends. The CDR3 consists of 11 residues. CDR3 amino acids: CSVQMSYEQYF. The CDR3 DNA reads TGCAGCGTTCAGATGTCCTACGAGCAGTACTTC.

This clone has a handful of counts. This chain connects TRBV5-1 to TRBJ2-7; D not certain. Trimming shortened V by 0 bases and J by 7 bases, and 14 bases separated the two germline ends. CDR1 SGHRS and CDR2 YFSETQ come from the germline V gene. This CDR3 comprises 14 residues. CDR3 DNA sequence: TGCGCCAGCAGCTTGGATCTGGGGATATCAGAGCAGTACTTC. Translating it yields CASSLDLGISEQYF.

The chain has TRBV7-3 and TRBJ2-7; 7 positions match TRBD1. The CDR3 has 15 amino acids. The V and J ends lost 5 bases and 2 bases, in that order; junction bases with no gene match: 9. Looked up from germline, CDR1 is SGHTA and CDR2 is FQGTGA. CDR3: CASSQFPGQAYEQYF. For the CDR3, the DNA is TGTGCCAGCAGCCAATTCCCTGGACAGGCCTACGAGCAGTACTTC.

The chain couples TRBV6-5 to TRBJ1-4; D unclear. Trimming stripped 6 bases from V and 7 bases from J, with 18 bases between. The CDR3 contains 15 residues. Germline CDR1 reads MNHEY; CDR2 reads SVGAGI. In DNA form, the CDR3 reads TGTGCCAGCAGCCTCACTGGGCAGACGGGTGAAAAACTGTTTTTT. Protein product: CASSLTGQTGEKLFF.

This chain joins TRBV5-5 and TRBJ2-2, with D possibly being TRBD1 (6 bases). Germline CDR1 is SGHKS and CDR2 is YYEKEE (reference sequence). Trimming removed 1 base from V and 7 bases from J, with 14 bases in between. CDR3 size: 15 residues. CDR3 in DNA: TGTGCCAGCAGCTTGTACAGGGAAATCGACGGGGAGCTGTTTTTT. Translating it yields CASSLYREIDGELFF.

The J gene is TRBJ2-6, the V gene TRBV7-3; no firm D call. This CDR3 region has 15 residues. Per germline, CDR1 SGHTA and CDR2 FQGTGA. The germline V and J ends were trimmed by 5 bases and 0 bases, with 8 bases remaining between them. CDR3 region: CASSPVHSGANVLTF. The CDR3 nucleotides are TGTGCCAGCAGCCCCGTTCACTCTGGGGCCAACGTCCTGACTTTC.

This sequence joins TRBV7-6 and TRBJ1-1; D is ambiguous. The germline V gene has CDR1 SGHVS and CDR2 FNYEAQ. The CDR3 contains 14 residues. Trimming left V 5 bases short and J 1 base short, with 11 bases between. The chain's CDR3 is CASSPTRRNTEAFF. CDR3 DNA sequence: TGTGCCAGCAGCCCAACAAGGAGGAACACTGAAGCTTTCTTT.